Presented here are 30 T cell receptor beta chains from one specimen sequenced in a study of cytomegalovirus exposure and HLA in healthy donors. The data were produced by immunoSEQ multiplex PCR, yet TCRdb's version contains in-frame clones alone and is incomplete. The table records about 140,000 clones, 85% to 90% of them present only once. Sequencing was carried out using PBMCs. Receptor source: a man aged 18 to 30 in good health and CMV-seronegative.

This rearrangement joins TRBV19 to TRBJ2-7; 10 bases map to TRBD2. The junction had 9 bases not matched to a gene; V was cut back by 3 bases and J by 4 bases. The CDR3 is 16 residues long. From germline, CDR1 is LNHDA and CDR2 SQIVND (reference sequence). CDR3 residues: CASSIGASGRPYEQYF. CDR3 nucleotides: TGTGCCAGTAGTATCGGAGCTAGCGGGAGACCATACGAGCAGTACTTC.

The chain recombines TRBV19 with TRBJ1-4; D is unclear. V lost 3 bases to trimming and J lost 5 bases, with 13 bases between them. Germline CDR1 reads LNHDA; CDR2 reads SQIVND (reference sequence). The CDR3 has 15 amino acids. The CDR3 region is CASSIRIAPNEKLFF. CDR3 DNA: TGTGCCAGTAGTATCCGGATAGCACCAAATGAAAAACTGTTTTTT.

The CDR3 is CASSLHFDPGNQPQHF. The CDR3 coding sequence is TGTGCCAGCAGCTTACATTTTGACCCCGGGAATCAGCCCCAGCATTTT. This chain connects TRBV5-6 to TRBJ1-5; D is unresolved. CDR1 and CDR2 from the germline V gene are SGHDT and YYEEEE. This CDR3 has 16 residues. V was pared by 2 bases and J by 4 bases, with 16 bases between.

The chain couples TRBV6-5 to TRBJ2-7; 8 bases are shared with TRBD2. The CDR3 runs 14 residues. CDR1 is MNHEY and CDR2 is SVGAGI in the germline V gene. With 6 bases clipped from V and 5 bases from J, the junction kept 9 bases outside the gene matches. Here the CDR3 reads CASSPGLERDEQYF. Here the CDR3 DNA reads TGTGCCAGCAGCCCGGGACTAGAACGCGACGAGCAGTACTTC.

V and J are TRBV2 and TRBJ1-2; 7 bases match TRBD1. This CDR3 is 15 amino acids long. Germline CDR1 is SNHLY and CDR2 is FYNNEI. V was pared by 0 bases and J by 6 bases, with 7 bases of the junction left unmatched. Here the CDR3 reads CASSEAGTVHDGYTF. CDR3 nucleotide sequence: TGTGCCAGCAGTGAAGCTGGGACAGTACACGATGGCTACACCTTC.

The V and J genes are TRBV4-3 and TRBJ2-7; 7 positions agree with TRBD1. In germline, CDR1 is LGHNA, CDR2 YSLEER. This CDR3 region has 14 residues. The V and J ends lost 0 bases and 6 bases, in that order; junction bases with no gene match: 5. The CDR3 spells CASSQEGGQVEQYF. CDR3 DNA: TGCGCCAGCAGCCAAGAAGGTGGACAGGTCGAGCAGTACTTC.

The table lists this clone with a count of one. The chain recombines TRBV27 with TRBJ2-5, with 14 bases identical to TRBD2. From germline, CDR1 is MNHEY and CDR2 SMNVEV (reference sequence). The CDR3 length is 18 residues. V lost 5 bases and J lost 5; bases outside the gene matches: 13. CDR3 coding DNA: TGTGCCAGCAGTGTAAAGGGACTAGCGGGAGTCGCGGGGGAGACCCAGTACTTC. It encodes CASSVKGLAGVAGETQYF.

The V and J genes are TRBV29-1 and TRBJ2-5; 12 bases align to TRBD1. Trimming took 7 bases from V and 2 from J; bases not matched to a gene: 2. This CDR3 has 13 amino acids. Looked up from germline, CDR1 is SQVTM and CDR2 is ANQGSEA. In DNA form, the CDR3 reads TGCAGCGGGGGACAGGGGGCTCAAGAGACCCAGTACTTC. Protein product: CSGGQGAQETQYF.

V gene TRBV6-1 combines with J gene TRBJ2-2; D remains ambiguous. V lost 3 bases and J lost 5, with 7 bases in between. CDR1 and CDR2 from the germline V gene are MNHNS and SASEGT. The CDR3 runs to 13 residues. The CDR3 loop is CASSDTETGELFF. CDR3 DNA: TGTGCCAGCAGTGACACAGAAACCGGGGAGCTGTTTTTT.

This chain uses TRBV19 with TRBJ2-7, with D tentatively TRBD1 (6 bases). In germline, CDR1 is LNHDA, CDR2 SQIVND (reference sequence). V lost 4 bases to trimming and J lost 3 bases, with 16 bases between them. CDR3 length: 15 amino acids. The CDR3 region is CASSTGVAQGYEQYF. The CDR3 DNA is TGTGCCAGTAGTACCGGGGTGGCACAGGGCTACGAGCAGTACTTC. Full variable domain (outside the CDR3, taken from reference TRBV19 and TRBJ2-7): DGGITQSPKYLFRKEGQNVTLSCEQNLNHDAMYWYRQDPGQGLRLIYYSQIVNDFQKGDIAEGYSVSREKKESFPLTVTSAQKNPTAFYLCASSTGVAQGYEQYFGPGTRLTVT.

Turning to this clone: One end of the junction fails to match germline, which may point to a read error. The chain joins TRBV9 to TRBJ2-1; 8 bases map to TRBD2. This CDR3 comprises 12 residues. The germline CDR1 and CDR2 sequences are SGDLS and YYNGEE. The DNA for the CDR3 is TGTGCCGGCAGCGGGGGCAGGGGAGAGCAGTTCTTC. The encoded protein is CAGSGGRGEQFF. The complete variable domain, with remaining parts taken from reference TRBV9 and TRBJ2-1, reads DSGVTQTPKHLITATGQRVTLRCSPRSGDLSVYWYQQSLDQGLQFLIQYYNGEERAKGNILERFSAQQFPDLHSELNLSSLELGDSALYFCAGSGGRGEQFFGPGTRLTVL.

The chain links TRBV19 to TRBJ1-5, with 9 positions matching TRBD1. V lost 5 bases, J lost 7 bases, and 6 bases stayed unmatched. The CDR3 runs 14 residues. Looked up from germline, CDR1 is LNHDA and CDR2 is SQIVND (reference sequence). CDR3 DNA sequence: TGTGCCAGTAGTGGGACAGGGAGTAAACAGCCCCAGCATTTT. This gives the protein CASSGTGSKQPQHF.

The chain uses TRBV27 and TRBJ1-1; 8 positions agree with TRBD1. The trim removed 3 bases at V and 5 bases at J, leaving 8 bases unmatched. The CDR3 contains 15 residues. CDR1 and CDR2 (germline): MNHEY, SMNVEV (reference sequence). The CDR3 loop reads CASSLWGQAKTEAFF. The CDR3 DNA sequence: TGTGCCAGCAGTTTGTGGGGACAGGCGAAAACTGAAGCTTTCTTT.

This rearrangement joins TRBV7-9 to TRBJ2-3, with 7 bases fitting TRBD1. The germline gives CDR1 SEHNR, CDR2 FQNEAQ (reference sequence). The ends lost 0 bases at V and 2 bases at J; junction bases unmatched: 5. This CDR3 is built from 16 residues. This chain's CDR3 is CASSLAQGQFTDTQYF. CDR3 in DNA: TGTGCCAGCAGCTTAGCGCAGGGACAGTTCACAGATACGCAGTATTTT.

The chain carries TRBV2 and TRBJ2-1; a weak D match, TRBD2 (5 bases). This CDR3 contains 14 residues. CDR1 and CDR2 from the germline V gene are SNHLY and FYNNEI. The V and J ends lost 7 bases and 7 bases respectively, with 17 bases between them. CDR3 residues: CASTRGSGVNEQFF. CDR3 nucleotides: TGTGCCAGCACCCGGGGTAGTGGGGTGAATGAGCAGTTCTTC. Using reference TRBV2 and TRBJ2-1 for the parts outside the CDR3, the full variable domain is EPEVTQTPSHQVTQMGQEVILRCVPISNHLYFYWYRQILGQKVEFLVSFYNNEISEKSEIFDDQFSVERPDGSNFTLKIRSTKLEDSAMYFCASTRGSGVNEQFFGPGTRLTVL.

The CDR3 DNA sequence: TGTGCCAGCAGGCGGGCGGTTAACACCGGGGAGCTGTTTTTT. Protein: CASRRAVNTGELFF. The chain carries TRBV7-9 and TRBJ2-2; weak D call: TRBD2 (5 bases). Germline V gene lookup returns CDR1 SEHNR and CDR2 FQNEAQ (reference sequence). The CDR3 length is 14 residues. The V end was cut by 6 bases, the J end by 2 bases, with 10 bases between.

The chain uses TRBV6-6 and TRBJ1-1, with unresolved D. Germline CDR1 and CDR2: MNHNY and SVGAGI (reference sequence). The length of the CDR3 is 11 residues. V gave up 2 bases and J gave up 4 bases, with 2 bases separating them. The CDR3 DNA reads TGTGCCAGCAGTTACCGCACTGAAGCTTTCTTT. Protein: CASSYRTEAFF.

CDR3 region: CAISDQYRTFNYGYTF. The DNA of the CDR3 is TGTGCCATCAGTGACCAATACAGGACATTCAATTATGGCTACACCTTC. This sequence joins TRBV10-3 and TRBJ1-2, with D possibly being TRBD1 (5 bases). The germline V and J ends were trimmed by 3 bases and 5 bases, with 19 bases remaining between them. This CDR3 is 16 amino acids long. Germline V lookup: CDR1 ENHRY, CDR2 SYGVKD.

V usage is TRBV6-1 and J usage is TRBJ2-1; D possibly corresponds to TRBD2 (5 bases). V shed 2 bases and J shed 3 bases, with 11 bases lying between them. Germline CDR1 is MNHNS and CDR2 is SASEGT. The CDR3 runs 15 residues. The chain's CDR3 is CASSELSGNYNEQFF. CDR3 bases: TGTGCCAGCAGTGAACTGAGCGGCAACTACAATGAGCAGTTCTTC.

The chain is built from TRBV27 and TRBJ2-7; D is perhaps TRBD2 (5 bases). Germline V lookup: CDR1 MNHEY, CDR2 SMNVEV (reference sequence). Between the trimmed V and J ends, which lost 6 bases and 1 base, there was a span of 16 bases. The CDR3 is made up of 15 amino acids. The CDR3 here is CASSLGGLISYEQYF. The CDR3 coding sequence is TGTGCCAGCAGCTTAGGAGGACTGATATCCTACGAGCAGTACTTC.

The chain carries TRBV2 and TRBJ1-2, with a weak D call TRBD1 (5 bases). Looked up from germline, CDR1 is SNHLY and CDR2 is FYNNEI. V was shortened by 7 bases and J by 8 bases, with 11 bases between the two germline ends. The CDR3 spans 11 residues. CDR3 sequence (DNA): TGTGCCAGCAAAGCAGGGCCCGGCTACACCTTC. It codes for CASKAGPGYTF.

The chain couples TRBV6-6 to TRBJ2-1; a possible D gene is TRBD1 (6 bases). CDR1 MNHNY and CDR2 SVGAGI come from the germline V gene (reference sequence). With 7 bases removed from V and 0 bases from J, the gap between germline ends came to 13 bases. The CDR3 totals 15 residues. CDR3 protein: CASKHRDTSYNEQFF. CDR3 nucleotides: TGTGCCAGCAAACACCGGGACACCTCCTACAATGAGCAGTTCTTC.

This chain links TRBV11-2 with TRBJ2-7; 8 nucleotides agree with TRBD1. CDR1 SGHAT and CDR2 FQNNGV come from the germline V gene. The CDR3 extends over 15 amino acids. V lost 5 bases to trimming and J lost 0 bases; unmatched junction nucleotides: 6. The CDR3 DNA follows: TGTGCCAGCAGCCTAACAGGGGGTCTCTCCTACGAGCAGTACTTC. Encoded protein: CASSLTGGLSYEQYF. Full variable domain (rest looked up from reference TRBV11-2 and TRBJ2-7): EAGVAQSPRYKIIEKRQSVAFWCNPISGHATLYWYQQILGQGPKLLIQFQNNGVVDDSQLPKDRFSAERLKGVDSTLKIQPAKLEDSAVYLCASSLTGGLSYEQYFGPGTRLTVT.

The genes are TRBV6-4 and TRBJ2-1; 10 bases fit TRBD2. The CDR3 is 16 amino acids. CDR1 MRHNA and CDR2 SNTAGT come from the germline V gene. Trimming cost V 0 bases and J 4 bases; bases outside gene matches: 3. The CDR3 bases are TGTGCCAGCAGTGACTCAAGCGGGAGGGGATACAATGAGCAGTTCTTC. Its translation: CASSDSSGRGYNEQFF.

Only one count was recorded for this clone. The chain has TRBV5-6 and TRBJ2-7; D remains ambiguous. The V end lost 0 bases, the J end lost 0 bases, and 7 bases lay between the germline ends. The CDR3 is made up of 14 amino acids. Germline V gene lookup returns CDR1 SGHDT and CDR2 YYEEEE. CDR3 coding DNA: TGTGCCAGCAGCTTGGGAGGCAGCTCCTACGAGCAGTACTTC. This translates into CASSLGGSSYEQYF.

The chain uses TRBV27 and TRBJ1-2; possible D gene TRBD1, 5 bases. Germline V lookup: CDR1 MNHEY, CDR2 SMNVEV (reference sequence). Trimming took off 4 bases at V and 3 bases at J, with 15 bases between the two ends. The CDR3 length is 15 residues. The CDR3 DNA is TGTGCCAGCAGTTCCCTCGGGCAGGGTGACTATGGCTACACCTTC. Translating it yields CASSSLGQGDYGYTF.

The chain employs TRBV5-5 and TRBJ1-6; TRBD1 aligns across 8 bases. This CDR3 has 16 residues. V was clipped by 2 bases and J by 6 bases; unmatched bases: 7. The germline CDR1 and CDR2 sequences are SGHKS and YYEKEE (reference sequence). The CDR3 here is CASSLGQGLFNSPLHF. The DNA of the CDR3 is TGTGCCAGCAGCTTAGGACAGGGCCTTTTTAATTCACCCCTCCACTTT.

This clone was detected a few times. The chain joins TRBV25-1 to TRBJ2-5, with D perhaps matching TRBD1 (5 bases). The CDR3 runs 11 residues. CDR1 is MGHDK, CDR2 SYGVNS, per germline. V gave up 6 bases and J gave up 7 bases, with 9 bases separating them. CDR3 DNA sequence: TGTGCCAGCAGCCGACAGTTGACCCAGTACTTC. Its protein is CASSRQLTQYF.

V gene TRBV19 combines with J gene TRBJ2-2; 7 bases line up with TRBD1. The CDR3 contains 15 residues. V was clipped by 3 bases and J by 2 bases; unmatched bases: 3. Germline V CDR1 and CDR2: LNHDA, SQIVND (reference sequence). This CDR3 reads CASSMDRYNTGELFF. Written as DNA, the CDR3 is TGTGCCAGTAGTATGGACAGGTACAACACCGGGGAGCTGTTTTTT.

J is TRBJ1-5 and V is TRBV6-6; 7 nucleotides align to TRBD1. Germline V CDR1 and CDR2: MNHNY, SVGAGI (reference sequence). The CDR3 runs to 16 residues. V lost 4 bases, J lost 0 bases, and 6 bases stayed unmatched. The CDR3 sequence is CASSSHRGYSNQPQHF. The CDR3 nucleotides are TGTGCCAGCAGTTCACACAGGGGCTATAGCAATCAGCCCCAGCATTTT.